These 13 T cell receptor beta chains came from one sample sequenced in a study of shared clonotypes between healthy human individuals. The protocol was immunoSEQ multiplex PCR, while the TCRdb copy is restricted to in-frame clones and leaves out a portion. The table shows 1,100,000 or so clones, with around 78% occurring only once. Sequenced input: memory CD4+ T cells from PBMCs. Subset here: CD45RA-negative fraction. The receptors stem from a young man in good health. Some clones in this sample may be carry-over from other donors' samples.

The chain has TRBV12-5 and TRBJ2-2, with 12 bases lining up with TRBD2. The CDR3 loop spans 17 amino acids. Germline V gives CDR1 LGHNT, CDR2 FRNRAP. Trimming removed 8 bases from V and 4 bases from J; junction bases left unmatched: 11. CDR3 loop: CASSPMPGLAGTGELFF. CDR3 bases: TGTGCTAGTTCACCCATGCCGGGACTAGCGGGCACCGGGGAGCTGTTTTTT.

The chain is built from TRBV5-1 and TRBJ2-7, with 9 bases lining up with TRBD1. J lost 2 bases, V lost 1 base, and 7 bases had no gene match. The CDR3 consists of 16 residues. CDR1 and CDR2 from the germline V gene are SGHRS and YFSETQ. The CDR3 nucleotides read TGCGCCAGCAGCTTGAGAATCGGACAGGGGACCTACGAGCAGTACTTC. This codes for CASSLRIGQGTYEQYF.

V usage is TRBV6-6 and J usage is TRBJ1-2, with D unresolved. CDR3 length: 12 amino acids. Trimming took off 11 bases at V and 10 bases at J, with 20 bases between the two ends. Germline V lookup: CDR1 MNHNY, CDR2 SVGAGI (reference sequence). In DNA, the CDR3 is TGTGCCCATTCCAGGTCCCGGTTTGACTACACCTTC. Its translation is CAHSRSRFDYTF.

On this clone: The same CDR3 can be traced to other DNA sequences in this sample. The chain carries TRBV2 and TRBJ1-2; maybe TRBD1 (5 bases). Germline assignment: CDR1 SNHLY and CDR2 FYNNEI. The V end lost 6 bases, the J end lost 8 bases, and 13 bases lay between the germline ends. The CDR3 consists of 12 residues. CDR3 nucleotides: TGTGCCAGCAGGACGCTCAGGGACGGCTACACCTTC. Translation gives CASRTLRDGYTF.

The rearrangement uses TRBV6-6 and TRBJ2-7; D gene unclear. Germline values: CDR1 MNHNY, CDR2 SVGAGI (reference sequence). The CDR3 extends over 13 amino acids. Trimming stripped 2 bases from V and 5 bases from J, with 10 bases between. In DNA form, the CDR3 reads TGTGCCAGCAGTTACCTAGGCTGGGACGAGCAGTACTTC. It translates to CASSYLGWDEQYF.

The chain recombines TRBV5-1 with TRBJ2-7; a weak D match, TRBD2 (5 bases). Germline CDR1 and CDR2: SGHRS and YFSETQ. Trimming removed 0 bases from V and 3 bases from J, with 16 bases in between. This CDR3 comprises 16 residues. CDR3 sequence reads: CASSLEVRGQNYEQYF. CDR3 sequence (DNA): TGCGCCAGCAGCTTGGAAGTTCGAGGGCAGAACTACGAGCAGTACTTC.

This clone was counted between two and nine times. The genes are TRBV7-2 and TRBJ2-7; D is uncertain. The germline V gene encodes CDR1 SGHTA and CDR2 FQGNSA. The CDR3 runs to 14 residues. Trimming removed 5 bases at V and 2 bases at J, with 13 bases between. The CDR3 reads CASSAYTGPYEQYF. CDR3 coding DNA: TGTGCCAGCAGCGCATACACGGGTCCCTACGAGCAGTACTTC.

The chain combines TRBV4-1 with TRBJ2-7; maybe TRBD2 (5 bases). Trimming left V 4 bases short and J 4 bases short, with 17 bases between. CDR1 is MGHRA and CDR2 is YSYEKL in the germline V gene. The CDR3 has 15 residues. CDR3 loop: CASSRLQFSGYEQYF. The CDR3 bases are TGCGCCAGCAGCCGACTACAGTTCTCTGGGTACGAGCAGTACTTC.

This chain connects TRBV1 to TRBJ2-5. TRBV1 has pseudogene status. The CDR3 covers 15 residues. CDR3 DNA sequence: TGCACCAGCAGCCATTCGACCCCTCGAGAGCCGGCCCAGTACTTC. This sequence encodes CTSSHSTPREPAQYF.

V is TRBV5-1 and J is TRBJ2-3; TRBD1 matches 7 bases. CDR1 is SGHRS, CDR2 YFSETQ, per germline. The V gene end was trimmed by 2 bases and the J gene end by 2 bases; junction bases not matched to a gene: 8. CDR3 length: 16 residues. The CDR3: CASSFAPGQFTDTQYF. For the CDR3, the DNA is TGCGCCAGCAGCTTCGCTCCGGGACAGTTCACAGATACGCAGTATTTT.

About this clone itself: Additional DNA sequences in this sample encode the identical CDR3. The chain has TRBV20-1 and TRBJ1-1; TRBD1 is a possible D gene (5 bases). V was trimmed by 3 bases and J by 4 bases, leaving 6 bases between them. Germline loops: CDR1 DFQATT, CDR2 SNEGSKA (reference sequence). The CDR3 has 11 residues. DNA of the CDR3: TGCAGTGCTAGTCAGGGCACTGAAGCTTTCTTT. Its translation: CSASQGTEAFF.

This chain uses TRBV6-5 with TRBJ1-1; the D is unclear. The V gene lost 0 bases and the J gene lost 6 bases, with 11 bases spanning the gap. This CDR3 has 14 amino acids. From germline, CDR1 is MNHEY and CDR2 SVGAGI. CDR3 in amino acids: CASSYSKPFAEAFF. In nucleotides, the CDR3 is TGTGCCAGCAGTTACTCGAAGCCGTTCGCTGAAGCTTTCTTT.

This chain joins TRBV29-1 and TRBJ2-3; tentative D call: TRBD2 (5 bases). The CDR3 totals 14 residues. Germline V gene lookup returns CDR1 SQVTM and CDR2 ANQGSEA. V was clipped by 7 bases and J by 0 bases, with 14 bases between them. The CDR3 DNA reads as TGCAGCGCCATCACTAGTACTAGCACAGATACGCAGTATTTT. It yields the protein CSAITSTSTDTQYF.